This record looks at one T cell receptor beta chain sequence and its context. Antigen specificity is unknown. The data are from a study of T cell responses to AZD1222 COVID-19 vaccine. General study results and limits: Just a handful of people given AZD1222 tested seropositive at baseline. In the spike-specific TCR repertoire, nearly half reportedly target unmutated variant regions. Spike as a whole was targeted by vaccine-associated CD4 TCRs, dominant at 160-218 and 743-854.

Between the trimmed V and J ends, which lost 1 base and 2 bases, there was a span of 9 bases. Germline V gene sequence: CDR1 MNHNS, CDR2 SASEGT. CDR3 size: 14 residues. Libraries were prepared by immunoSEQ multiplex PCR; TCRdb keeps only in-frame clonotypes and omits some of them. Among approximately 110,000 clones, roughly 90% were seen once, and the ten largest hold 1% to 1.5%. This TCR derives from an adult in good health. V gene TRBV6-1 combines with J gene TRBJ2-7; D unclear. The source was peripheral blood, collected on day 0 of AZD1222 vaccination. The CDR3 nucleotides read TGTGCCAGCAGTGAAGTGTTAAGGGCCTACGAGCAGTACTTC. This translates into CASSEVLRAYEQYF.